The T cell receptor beta chain under discussion was sequenced for a study of shared clonotypes between healthy human individuals. Sequencing used immunoSEQ multiplex PCR; TCRdb keeps in-frame clones, though not all of them. Among some 2,500,000 clones, about nine tenths were seen once, and the ten largest hold 0.37%. CDR3 size: 19 residues. Germline assignment: CDR1 MDHEN and CDR2 SYDVKM. V shed 6 bases and J shed 0 bases, with 24 bases lying between them. Study results and caveats: Naive subsets generally exceeded memory subsets in estimated richness.

With respect to this clone: Its antigen is not known.

Sequenced: naive CD4+ T cells from PBMCs. Subset defined: CD45RA+ positively selected. J is TRBJ1-5 and V is TRBV28, with D possibly TRBD1 on 5 matching bases. The origin of this receptor is a man aged 18 to 29 in good health. Some clones in this sample may be carry-over from other donors' samples. The CDR3, as DNA: TGTGCCAGCAGCCCCCCGGCAGGGAGGTACCTTTATAGCAATCAGCCCCAGCATTTT. It encodes CASSPPAGRYLYSNQPQHF.